The source of this T cell receptor (beta chain) is a study of blood T cells in healthy people across ages. General study results and limits: Versus aged donors, long-lived donors had higher diversity and more naive CD4+ cells. Older age coincided with a roughly linear decline in TCR beta diversity per million T cells.

Donors ranged from about 6 to 95 years old and were healthy Caucasians in Russia. Through a sample-barcoded 5' primer and a J-beta primer mix, a second PCR was run for roughly 7 to 12 cycles. Every sample gave at least 2.5 million paired-end reads containing CDR3. Each CDR3 protein is one row after TCRdb ran MiXCR on the 5' RACE reads. The sample includes around 1,800,000 distinct CDR3 sequences, about two fifths of them seen just once. To note about this clonotype: Its antigen is unidentified.

Sequencing was carried out using blood. The source is a human donor in good health.

CDR3 loop: CSVEPYREDTYEQYF. In DNA form, the CDR3 reads TGCAGCGTTGAACCCTACAGGGAAGATACCTACGAGCAGTACTTC. This sequence joins TRBV29-1 and TRBJ2-7, with a tentative D call TRBD1 (6 bases). CDR3 length equals 15 residues. V lost 2 bases and J lost 2, with 16 bases in between. CDR1 SQVTM and CDR2 ANQGSEA come from the germline V gene.